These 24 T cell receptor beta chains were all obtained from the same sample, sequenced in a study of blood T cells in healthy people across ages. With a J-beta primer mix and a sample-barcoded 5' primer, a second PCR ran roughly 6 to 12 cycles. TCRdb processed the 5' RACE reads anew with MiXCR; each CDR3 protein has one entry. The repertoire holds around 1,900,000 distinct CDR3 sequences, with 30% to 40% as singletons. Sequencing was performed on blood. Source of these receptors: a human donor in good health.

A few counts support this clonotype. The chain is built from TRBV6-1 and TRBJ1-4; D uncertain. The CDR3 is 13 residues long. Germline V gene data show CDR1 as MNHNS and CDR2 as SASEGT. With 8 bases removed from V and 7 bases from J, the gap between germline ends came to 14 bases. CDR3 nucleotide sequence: TGTGCCAGCCGGCACCCAACATTTGAAAAACTGTTTTTT. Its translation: CASRHPTFEKLFF.

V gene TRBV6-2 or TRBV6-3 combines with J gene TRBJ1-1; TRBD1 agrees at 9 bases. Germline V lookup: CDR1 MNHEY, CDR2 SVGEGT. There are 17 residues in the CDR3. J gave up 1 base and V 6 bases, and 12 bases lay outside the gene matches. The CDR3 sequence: CASSRIFWTGANTEAFF. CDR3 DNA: TGTGCCAGCAGCCGAATATTCTGGACAGGGGCGAACACTGAAGCTTTCTTT.

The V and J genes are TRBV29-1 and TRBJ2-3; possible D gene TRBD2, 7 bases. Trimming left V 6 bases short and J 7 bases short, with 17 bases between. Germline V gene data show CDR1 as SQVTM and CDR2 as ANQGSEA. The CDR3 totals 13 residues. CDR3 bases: TGCAGCGTCGTAGGGGGAGGGCACAATACGCAGTATTTT. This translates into CSVVGGGHNTQYF.

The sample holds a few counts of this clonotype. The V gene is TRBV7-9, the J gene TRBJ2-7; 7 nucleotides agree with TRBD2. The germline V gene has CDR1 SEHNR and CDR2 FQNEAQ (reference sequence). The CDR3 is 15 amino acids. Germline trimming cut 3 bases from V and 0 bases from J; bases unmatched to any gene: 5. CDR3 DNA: TGTGCCAGCAGCTTGGGGGGGTTCCTCTCCTACGAGCAGTACTTC. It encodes CASSLGGFLSYEQYF. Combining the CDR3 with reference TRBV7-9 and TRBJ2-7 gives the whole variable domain DTGVSQNPRHKITKRGQNVTFRCDPISEHNRLYWYRQTLGQGPEFLTYFQNEAQLEKSRLLSDRFSAERPKGSFSTLEIQRTEQGDSAMYLCASSLGGFLSYEQYFGPGTRLTVT.

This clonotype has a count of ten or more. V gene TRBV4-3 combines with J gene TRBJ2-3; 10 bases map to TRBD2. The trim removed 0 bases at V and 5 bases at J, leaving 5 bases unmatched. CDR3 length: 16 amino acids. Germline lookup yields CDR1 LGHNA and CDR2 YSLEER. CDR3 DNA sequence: TGCGCCAGCAGCCAAGAAGAGCGGGGGGGAGTAGATACGCAGTATTTT. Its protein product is CASSQEERGGVDTQYF.

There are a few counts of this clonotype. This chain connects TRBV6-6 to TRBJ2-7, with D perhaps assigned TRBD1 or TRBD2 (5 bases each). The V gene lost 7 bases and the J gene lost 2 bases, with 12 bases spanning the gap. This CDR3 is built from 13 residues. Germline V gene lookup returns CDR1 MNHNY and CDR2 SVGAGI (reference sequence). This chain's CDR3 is CASNRDHTYEQYF. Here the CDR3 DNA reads TGTGCCAGCAACCGGGACCACACCTACGAGCAGTACTTC.

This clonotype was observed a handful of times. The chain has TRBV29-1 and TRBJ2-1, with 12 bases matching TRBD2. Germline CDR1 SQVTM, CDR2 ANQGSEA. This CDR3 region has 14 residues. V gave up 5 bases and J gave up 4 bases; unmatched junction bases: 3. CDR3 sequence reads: CSVLLAGGYNEQFF. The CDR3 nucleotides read TGCAGCGTTTTACTAGCGGGGGGATACAATGAGCAGTTCTTC.

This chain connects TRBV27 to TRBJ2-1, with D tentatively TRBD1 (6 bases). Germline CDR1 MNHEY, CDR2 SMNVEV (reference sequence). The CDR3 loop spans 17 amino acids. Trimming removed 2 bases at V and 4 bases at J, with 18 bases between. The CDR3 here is CASSLTEPGHIYNEQFF. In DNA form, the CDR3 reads TGTGCCAGCAGTTTAACCGAACCGGGACACATTTACAATGAGCAGTTCTTC.

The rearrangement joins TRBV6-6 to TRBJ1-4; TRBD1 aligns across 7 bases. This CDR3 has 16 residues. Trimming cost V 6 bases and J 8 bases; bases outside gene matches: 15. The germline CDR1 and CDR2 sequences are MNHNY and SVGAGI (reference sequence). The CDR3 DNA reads TGTGCCAGCAGCCCCGGGACAGAAAGGCTTTCCGAAAAACTGTTTTTT. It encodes CASSPGTERLSEKLFF.

CDR3 bases: TGTGCCAGCAGCCCGTCGGGAAGGCCTAACTATGGCTACACCTTC. Its protein product is CASSPSGRPNYGYTF. The chain uses TRBV7-9 and TRBJ1-2; D is unresolved. CDR1 is SEHNR, CDR2 FQNEAQ, per germline (reference sequence). There are 15 residues in the CDR3. With 5 bases removed from V and 0 bases from J, the gap between germline ends came to 13 bases.

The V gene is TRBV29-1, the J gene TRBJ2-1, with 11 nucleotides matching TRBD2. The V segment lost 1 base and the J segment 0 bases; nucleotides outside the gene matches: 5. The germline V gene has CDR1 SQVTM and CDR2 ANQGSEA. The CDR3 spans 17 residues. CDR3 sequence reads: CSVEGGTSGDSYNEQFF. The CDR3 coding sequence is TGCAGCGTTGAAGGTGGGACTAGCGGCGACTCCTACAATGAGCAGTTCTTC.

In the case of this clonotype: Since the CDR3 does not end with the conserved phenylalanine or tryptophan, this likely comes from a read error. The CDR3 nucleotides are TGCAGTGCTTGGGCAGGGCTTGGGAATCAGCCCCAGCATTTG. Amino acids: CSAWAGLGNQPQHL. V gene TRBV20-1 combines with J gene TRBJ1-5; D perhaps matches TRBD1 (5 bases). Germline assignment: CDR1 DFQATT and CDR2 SNEGSKA (reference sequence). The CDR3 has 14 amino acids. Trimming shortened V by 5 bases and J by 4 bases, and 15 bases separated the two germline ends.

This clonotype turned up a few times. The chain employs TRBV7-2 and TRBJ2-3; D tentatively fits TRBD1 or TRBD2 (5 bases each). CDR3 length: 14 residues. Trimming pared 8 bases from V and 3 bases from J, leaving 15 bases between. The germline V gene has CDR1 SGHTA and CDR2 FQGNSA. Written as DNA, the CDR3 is TGTGCCAGCCTCGCAGGGACGAAAACAGATACGCAGTATTTT. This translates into CASLAGTKTDTQYF.

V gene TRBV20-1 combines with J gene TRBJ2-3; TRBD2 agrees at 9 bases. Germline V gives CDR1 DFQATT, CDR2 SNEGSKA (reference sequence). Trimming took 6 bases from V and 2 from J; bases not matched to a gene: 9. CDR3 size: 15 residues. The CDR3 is CSASHAGGPTDTQYF. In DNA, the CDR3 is TGCAGTGCCTCGCACGCGGGGGGGCCCACAGATACGCAGTATTTT.

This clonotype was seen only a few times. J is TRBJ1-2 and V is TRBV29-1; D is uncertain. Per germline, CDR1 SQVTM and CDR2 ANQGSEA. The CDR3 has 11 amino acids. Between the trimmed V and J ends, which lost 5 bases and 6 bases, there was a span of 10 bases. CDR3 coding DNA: TGCAGCGTTCAGAAACTAGATGGCTACACCTTC. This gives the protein CSVQKLDGYTF.

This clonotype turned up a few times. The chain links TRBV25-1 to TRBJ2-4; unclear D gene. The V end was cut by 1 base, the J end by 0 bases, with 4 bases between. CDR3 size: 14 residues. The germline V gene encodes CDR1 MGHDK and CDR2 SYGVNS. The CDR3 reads CASSESGAKNIQYF. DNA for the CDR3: TGTGCCAGCAGTGAATCCGGAGCCAAAAACATTCAGTACTTC.

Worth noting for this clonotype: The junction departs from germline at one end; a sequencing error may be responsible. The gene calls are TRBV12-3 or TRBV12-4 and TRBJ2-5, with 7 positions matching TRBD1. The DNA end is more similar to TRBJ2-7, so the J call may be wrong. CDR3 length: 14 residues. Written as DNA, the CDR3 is TGTGCCAGCAGTGGGGACAGTCTCTCCTGCGAGCAGTACTTC. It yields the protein CASSGDSLSCEQYF.

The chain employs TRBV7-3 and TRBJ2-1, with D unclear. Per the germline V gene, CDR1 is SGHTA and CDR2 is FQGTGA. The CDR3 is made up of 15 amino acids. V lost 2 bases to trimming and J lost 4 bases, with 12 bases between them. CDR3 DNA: TGTGCCAGCAGCTTACTCAATGGCGGTTACAATGAGCAGTTCTTC. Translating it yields CASSLLNGGYNEQFF.

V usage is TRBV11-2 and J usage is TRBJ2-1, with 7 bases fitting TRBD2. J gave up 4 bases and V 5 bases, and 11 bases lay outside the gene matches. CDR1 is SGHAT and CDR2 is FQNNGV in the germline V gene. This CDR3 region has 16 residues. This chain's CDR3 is CASSPEPGLIYNEQFF. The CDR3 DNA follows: TGTGCCAGCAGCCCCGAACCGGGACTAATATACAATGAGCAGTTCTTC.

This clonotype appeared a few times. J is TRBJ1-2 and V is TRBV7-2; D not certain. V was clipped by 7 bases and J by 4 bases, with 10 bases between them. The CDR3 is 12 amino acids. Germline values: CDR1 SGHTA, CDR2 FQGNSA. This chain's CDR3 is CASTRGGYGYTF. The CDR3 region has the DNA TGTGCCAGCACCCGTGGAGGCTATGGCTACACCTTC.

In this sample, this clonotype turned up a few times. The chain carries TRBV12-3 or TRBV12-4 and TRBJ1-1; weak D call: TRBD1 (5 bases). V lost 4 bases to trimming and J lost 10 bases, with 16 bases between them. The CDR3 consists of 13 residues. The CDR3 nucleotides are TGTGCCAGCAGTTCCGGAGGGGCGGGCGGAGCTTTCTTT. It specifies CASSSGGAGGAFF.

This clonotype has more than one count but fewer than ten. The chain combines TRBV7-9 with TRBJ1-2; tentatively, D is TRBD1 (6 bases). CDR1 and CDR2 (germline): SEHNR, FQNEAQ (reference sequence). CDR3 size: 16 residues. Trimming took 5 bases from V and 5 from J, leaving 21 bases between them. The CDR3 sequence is CASSPQDRGRVYGYTF. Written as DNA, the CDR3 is TGTGCCAGCAGCCCGCAGGATCGGGGGCGGGTTTATGGCTACACCTTC.

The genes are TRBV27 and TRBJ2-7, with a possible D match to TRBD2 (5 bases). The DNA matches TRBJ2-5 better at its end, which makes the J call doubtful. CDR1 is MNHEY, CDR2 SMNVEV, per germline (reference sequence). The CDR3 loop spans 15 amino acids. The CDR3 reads CASSSFRRNQETQYF. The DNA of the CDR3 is TGTGCCAGCAGTTCGTTTCGGAGGAATCAAGAGACCCAGTACTTC.

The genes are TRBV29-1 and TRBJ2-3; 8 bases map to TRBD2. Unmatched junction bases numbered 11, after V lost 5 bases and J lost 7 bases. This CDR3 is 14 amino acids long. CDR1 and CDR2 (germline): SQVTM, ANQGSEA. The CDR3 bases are TGCAGCGTTACGGGGGGGACATTCGCAAATACGCAGTATTTT. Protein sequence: CSVTGGTFANTQYF.